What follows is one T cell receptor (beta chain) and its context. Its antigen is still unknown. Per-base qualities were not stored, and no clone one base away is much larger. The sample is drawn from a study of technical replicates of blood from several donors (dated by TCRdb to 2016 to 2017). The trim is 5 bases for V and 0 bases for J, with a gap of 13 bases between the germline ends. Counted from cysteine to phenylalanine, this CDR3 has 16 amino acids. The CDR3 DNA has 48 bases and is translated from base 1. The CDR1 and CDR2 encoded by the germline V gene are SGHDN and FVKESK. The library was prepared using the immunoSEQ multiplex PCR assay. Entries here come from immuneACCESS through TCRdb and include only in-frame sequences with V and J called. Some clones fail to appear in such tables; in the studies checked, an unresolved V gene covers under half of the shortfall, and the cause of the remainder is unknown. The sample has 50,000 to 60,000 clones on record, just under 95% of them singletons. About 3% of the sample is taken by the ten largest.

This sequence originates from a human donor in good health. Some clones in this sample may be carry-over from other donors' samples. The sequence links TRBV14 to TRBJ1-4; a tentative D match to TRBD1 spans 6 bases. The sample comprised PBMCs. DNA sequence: TGTGCCAGCAGCTTAAGGACAGTTGCAACTAATGAAAAACTGTTTTTT. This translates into CASSLRTVATNEKLFF.